This T cell receptor beta chain was identified during a study of CD8+ T cells in alopecia areata. Germline lookup yields CDR1 MGHRA and CDR2 YSYEKL. Deletions cut 1 base from V and 2 bases from J, with 6 bases between. The CDR3 runs to 14 residues. Study-level results: Scalp specimens additionally yield sequences from normal skin's resident alphabeta T cells.

With regard to this clone: Its cognate antigen is unknown.

Sequencing used cDNA as its template, made by extracting RNA and reverse transcribing it. Measured with immunoSEQ multiplex PCR; TCRdb has only the in-frame clones, and not every one. The table has 120,000 to 150,000 clones, 75% to 90% seen once; the top ten hold about 15%. This chain joins TRBV4-1 and TRBJ2-1; TRBD1 is a possible D gene (6 bases). This specimen was CD8+ T cells sorted from blood, taken at week 0. The source of this sequence is a human donor with alopecia areata. The DNA for the CDR3 is TGCGCCAGCAGCCAAGGACAGGCCTACAATGAGCAGTTCTTC. Translation: CASSQGQAYNEQFF.